This T cell receptor beta chain was captured in a study of T cell responses to AZD1222 COVID-19 vaccine. Study-wide background: Some second doses came at about 4 weeks and others at about 12 weeks; these were pooled.

Trimming stripped 2 bases from V and 6 bases from J, with 13 bases between. Germline V lookup: CDR1 MNHEY, CDR2 SMNVEV (reference sequence). The CDR3 contains 15 residues. Generated by immunoSEQ multiplex PCR, the TCRdb table keeps only in-frame clones and is missing some. The repertoire consists of around 110,000 clones, with approximately 93% occurring once and the leading ten covering 2.9%. The starting material was peripheral blood, obtained on day 0 of AZD1222 vaccination. This sequence originates from an adult in good health. The chain couples TRBV27 to TRBJ2-2; maybe TRBD1 (6 bases). The CDR3 DNA is TGTGCCAGCAGTTTAATCACAGGGTTTGCCGGGGAGCTGTTTTTT. Encoded protein: CASSLITGFAGELFF.